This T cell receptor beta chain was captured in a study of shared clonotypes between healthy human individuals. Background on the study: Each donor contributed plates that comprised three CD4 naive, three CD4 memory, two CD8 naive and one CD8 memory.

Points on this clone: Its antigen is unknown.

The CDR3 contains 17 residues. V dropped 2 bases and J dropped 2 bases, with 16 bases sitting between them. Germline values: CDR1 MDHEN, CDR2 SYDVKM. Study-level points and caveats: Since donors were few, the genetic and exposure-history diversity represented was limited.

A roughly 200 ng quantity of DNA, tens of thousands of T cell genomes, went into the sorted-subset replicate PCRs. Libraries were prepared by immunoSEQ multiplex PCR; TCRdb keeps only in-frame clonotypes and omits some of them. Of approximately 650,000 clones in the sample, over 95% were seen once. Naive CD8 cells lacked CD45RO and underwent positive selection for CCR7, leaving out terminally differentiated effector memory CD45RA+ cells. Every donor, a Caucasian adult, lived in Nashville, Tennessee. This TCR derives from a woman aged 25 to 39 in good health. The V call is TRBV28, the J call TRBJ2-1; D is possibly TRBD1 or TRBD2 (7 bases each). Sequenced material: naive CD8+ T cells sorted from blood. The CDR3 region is CASSLQTSRGTYNEQFF. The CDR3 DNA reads TGTGCCAGCAGTTTACAGACTAGCAGGGGGACCTACAATGAGCAGTTCTTC.